This TCR beta chain was obtained from a study of cytomegalovirus exposure and HLA in healthy donors. Samples came from healthy bone marrow donors. There are 15 residues in the CDR3. In germline, CDR1 is MNHNS, CDR2 SASEGT. V lost 6 bases to trimming and J lost 7 bases, with 21 bases between them. PCR involved 60 Vbeta and 13 Jbeta primers. Profiled with immunoSEQ multiplex PCR; TCRdb holds only in-frame clones, not every one. The table records about 120,000 clones, 60% to 80% of them present only once. With regard to this clone: Antigen: not known.

Points from the study as a whole: Reportedly, TCR beta sequences accurately predicted HLA-A and HLA-B alleles in most subjects. Earlier analysis yielded a pattern in which most TCR beta V segments were productive about 87% or about 30% of the time. In a later analysis, most CMV-associated TCR beta chains appeared HLA-restricted.

This chain uses TRBV6-1 with TRBJ2-5; D call uncertain. The sequencing sample was made of PBMCs. The TCR sequence derives from a man younger than 35 in good health and CMV-seropositive. CDR3 nucleotides: TGTGCCAGCAGCCCAGAGACCGGGTCTCTAGGGACCCAGTACTTC. Translation gives CASSPETGSLGTQYF.